This TCR beta chain was identified in a study of T cells in Graves' hyperthyroidism and ophthalmopathy (dated by TCRdb to between 2017 and 2020). For context, the study as a whole: A discovery cohort of roughly 100 patients, roughly 43 with Graves' ophthalmopathy and fewer than 65 with stable Graves' hyperthyroidism, was used to find distinguishing TCR V-J signatures. Whether ophthalmopathy could be predicted prospectively was tested in an independent validation cohort made up of roughly 19 hyperthyroidism patients plus 17 patients who later progressed to ophthalmopathy. The 100 or so discovery patients were randomly split 7:3 into training and test sets. In six Graves' hyperthyroidism patients, the study also compared T-cell repertoires from thyroid tissue with T-cell repertoires from blood. Following sampling, methimazole starting at 30 mg daily was given to hyperthyroidism patients, and high-dose intravenous methylprednisolone was given to ophthalmopathy patients. The paper reports TCR Vbeta CDR3 sequencing of over 120 peripheral blood samples: 43 ophthalmopathy, roughly 74 hyperthyroidism and about 17 progressor patients.

A patient counted as having stable Graves' hyperthyroidism if no progression to ophthalmopathy occurred over 18 months of follow-up. The hyperthyroidism patients were between 18 and 65 years old and newly diagnosed, with a disease duration of less than 2 months. The study excluded patients with uncontrolled infections, other autoimmune diseases, pregnancy or lactation. Clinical symptoms, serum thyroxine and TRAb, thyroid ultrasound, and orbital computed tomography formed the basis for the diagnoses. Trizol reagent was used to extract total RNA, and RNA quality was then checked on an Agilent 2100 Bioanalyzer. TCR beta CDR3 regions were amplified from RNA transcripts. A first-round RT-PCR of the TCR CDR3 used the HTBI primer set with the Qiagen OneStep RT-PCR kit. Libraries were constructed in a second round of multiplex PCR, after which size selection and purification were carried out. Sequencing of the libraries was done on an Illumina HiSeq2000 using paired-end 100 bp reads. In the authors' own workflow: SOAPnuke was used to process the raw data, throwing out any read that contained adapters or uncalled bases, had a mean Phred below 15, or lacked an exact constant-primer or identifier match. High-quality paired reads were merged using COPE v1.2.5, and each unique nucleotide sequence was defined as a clonotype. Clonotypes were aligned to IMGT TRBV, TRBD and TRBJ reference segments using MiTCR v1.1. The analysis was restricted to V-J combinations with a frequency above 0.0001, which together covered just over 98% of the repertoires. The TCS score was defined as F50 (clonal expansion) divided by E x V (chaos), with BLOSUM62-based TCRdist calculated between CDR3 peptides within each V-J. Welch's t-statistics and random forest reduced some 510 V-J features to 10 to 15, which were used in a naive Bayes classifier (R e1071). TCRdb reworked the public reads: Q25 trimming with fastp, MiXCR clone assembly, productive beta chains retained. Each record represents a unique CDR3 protein, reported with the most common genes and DNA among its rows. The V and J calls and clone size come from TCRdb's table, not from the authors' own analysis. The sample yields approximately 590,000 distinct CDR3 sequences; around 45% were counted once. Just under 8.5% of the sample is taken by the ten largest.

For CDR1 and CDR2, the germline V gene lists SGHTA and FQGNSA. Measured from the cysteine to the phenylalanine, the CDR3 is 17 residues long. Of the read, only the CDR3 DNA is kept; its 51 bases are in frame from base 1. V is shortened by 5 bases, J by 1 base, and the region joining them spans 21 bases. Concerning this clonotype: The antigen it recognizes is unknown. No base quality values were provided; no much bigger clone lies one nucleotide off.

The full study reports these points: Sample size was not statistically predetermined, and blinding of investigators to group allocation was not performed. During validation, the model predicted progression to ophthalmopathy a median of roughly six months ahead of onset, with around 70% sensitivity and 72.22% specificity. A 13 V-J signature model separated ophthalmopathy from stable hyperthyroidism, with approximately 87% sensitivity and roughly 81% specificity in cross-validation and 80%/75% in testing. Most expanded thyroid clonotypes (frequency above 0.001) were also found in blood, which suggests that blood repertoires may mirror thyroid immune responses.

The sample taken for sequencing was peripheral blood or thyroid tissue (not recorded which). The sequence joins TRBV7-2 to TRBJ2-7, with no confident D gene call. The clonotype comes from a young woman with Graves' hyperthyroidism. Donor details come from another sample of the same person, matched by shared clones. The DNA sequence is as follows: TGTGCCAGCAGCCAAGATCTATCGCACGGTCGATCCTACGAGCAGTACTTC. It is translated as CASSQDLSHGRSYEQYF.